This is a list of T cell receptor beta chains from one sample in a study of blood T cell repertoires in COVID-19. Some clones are missing from TCRdb's copy, which holds only in-frame ones; the method was immunoSEQ multiplex PCR. The sample holds about 140,000 clones; around 81% are singletons and the top ten take around 8.8%. The sequencing sample was made of peripheral blood. The receptors were gathered from a human donor in a cohort sampled during active COVID-19. Both conserved end residues are part of each CDR3. Each record gives: CDR3 length, D gene, V gene, CDR3 protein. D genes are given only for firm matches.

CDR3 length: 15
D gene: -
V gene: TRBV15
CDR3 protein: CATTSAVLGYTEAFF

CDR3 length: 15
D gene: -
V gene: TRBV19
CDR3 protein: CASSIPGLGGYEQYF

CDR3 length: 14
D gene: -
V gene: TRBV6-5
CDR3 protein: CASSQSQGGETQYF

CDR3 length: 17
D gene: TRBD1
V gene: TRBV6-4
CDR3 protein: CASSERPGGPYAGELFF

CDR3 length: 15
D gene: -
V gene: TRBV9
CDR3 protein: CASSPSVLPGEKLFF

CDR3 length: 18
D gene: -
V gene: TRBV5-1
CDR3 protein: CASSLGATVTNYNSPLHF

CDR3 length: 13
D gene: TRBD1
V gene: TRBV15
CDR3 protein: CATSSTGAHEQYF

CDR3 length: 13
D gene: -
V gene: TRBV5-6
CDR3 protein: CASSLRERDTQYF

CDR3 length: 13
D gene: -
V gene: TRBV24-1
CDR3 protein: CATKRENTGELFF

CDR3 length: 14
D gene: -
V gene: TRBV4-1
CDR3 protein: CASSPEQGHYEQYF

CDR3 length: 18
D gene: TRBD1
V gene: TRBV7-3
CDR3 protein: CASSSLDRGRSLNQPQHF

CDR3 length: 14
D gene: TRBD2
V gene: TRBV9
CDR3 protein: CASSTGGLSYEQYF

CDR3 length: 14
D gene: TRBD1
V gene: TRBV3-1/TRBV3-2
CDR3 protein: CASSQARGLYEQYF

CDR3 length: 14
D gene: -
V gene: TRBV10-3
CDR3 protein: CAISADYNSYEQYF

CDR3 length: 12
D gene: -
V gene: TRBV6-5
CDR3 protein: CASRTGTGELFF

CDR3 length: 13
D gene: TRBD2
V gene: TRBV2
CDR3 protein: CASSRTSGTLQFF

CDR3 length: 18
D gene: -
V gene: TRBV5-1
CDR3 protein: CASSPTLQAGSGGNTIYF

CDR3 length: 15
D gene: -
V gene: TRBV5-6
CDR3 protein: CASSYRTASTDTQYF

CDR3 length: 14
D gene: -
V gene: TRBV6-5
CDR3 protein: CASSSPGMSYEQYF

CDR3 length: 13
D gene: -
V gene: TRBV29-1
CDR3 protein: CSVQGHSNQPQHF

CDR3 length: 15
D gene: TRBD2
V gene: TRBV28
CDR3 protein: CASSSPREGYNEQFF

CDR3 length: 15
D gene: -
V gene: TRBV14
CDR3 protein: CASSQDHRDNSPLHF

CDR3 length: 15
D gene: -
V gene: TRBV13
CDR3 protein: CASSYTPGTDYEQYF

CDR3 length: 16
D gene: -
V gene: TRBV28
CDR3 protein: CASSPSGRQTNQPQHF

CDR3 length: 15
D gene: -
V gene: TRBV6-5
CDR3 protein: CASSLTTASGETQYF

CDR3 length: 14
D gene: -
V gene: TRBV7-9
CDR3 protein: CASSLISSGDTQYF

CDR3 length: 14
D gene: -
V gene: TRBV5-4
CDR3 protein: CASSSRGGLYGYTF

CDR3 length: 16
D gene: TRBD2
V gene: TRBV4-2
CDR3 protein: CASSQMPSGSGDEQYF

CDR3 length: 14
D gene: TRBD1
V gene: TRBV5-4
CDR3 protein: CASSTDRGRETQYF

CDR3 length: 16
D gene: TRBD1
V gene: TRBV5-4
CDR3 protein: CASSQPKTGGSYEQYF

CDR3 length: 12
D gene: -
V gene: TRBV6-2/TRBV6-3
CDR3 protein: CASSALGGGQFF

CDR3 length: 12
D gene: -
V gene: TRBV28
CDR3 protein: CASLGGADIQYF